The 18 T cell receptor beta chains below were found in one sample sequenced in a study of blood T cell repertoires in COVID-19. Repertoires were generated with immunoSEQ multiplex PCR, while TCRdb's copy carries only in-frame clones and drops some. The sample records a few hundred thousand clones, 65% to 90% being singletons. Material: peripheral blood. Every receptor here comes from a man aged 40-50 years who had recovered from COVID-19.

The genes are TRBV30 and TRBJ2-1, with TRBD2 matching over 9 bases. The V gene's germline CDR1 is GTSNPN and CDR2 SVGIG (reference sequence). The length of the CDR3 is 14 residues. Trimming at V came to 4 bases and at J to 4 bases, leaving 5 bases not matched to a gene. The CDR3 nucleotides are TGTGCCTGGAACCTAGCGGGGCCGTACAATGAGCAGTTCTTC. Amino acid sequence: CAWNLAGPYNEQFF.

V gene TRBV30 combines with J gene TRBJ1-5; weak D call: TRBD1 (5 bases). This CDR3 has 12 amino acids. V gave up 8 bases and J gave up 6 bases, with 14 bases separating them. Germline values: CDR1 GTSNPN, CDR2 SVGIG (reference sequence). This CDR3 is CALGAGPQPQHF. The CDR3 nucleotides are TGTGCCCTTGGGGCAGGGCCTCAGCCCCAGCATTTT. Supplemented by reference TRBV30 and TRBJ1-5, the full variable domain reads SQTIHQWPATLVQPVGSPLSLECTVEGTSNPNLYWYRQAAGRGLQLLFYSVGIGQISSEVPQNLSASRPQDRQFILSSKKLLLSDSGFYLCALGAGPQPQHFGDGTRLSIL.

The V call is TRBV2, the J call TRBJ2-2; D ambiguous. Germline V gives CDR1 SNHLY, CDR2 FYNNEI. Trimming cost V 4 bases and J 0 bases, with 12 bases left between them. This CDR3 has 16 residues. CDR3: CASSGLGEPNTGELFF. CDR3 nucleotides: TGTGCCAGCAGTGGTCTAGGCGAACCGAACACCGGGGAGCTGTTTTTT. The whole variable domain, filled in from reference TRBV2 and TRBJ2-2, reads EPEVTQTPSHQVTQMGQEVILRCVPISNHLYFYWYRQILGQKVEFLVSFYNNEISEKSEIFDDQFSVERPDGSNFTLKIRSTKLEDSAMYFCASSGLGEPNTGELFFGEGSRLTVL.

This clone was picked up a small number of times. This rearrangement joins TRBV5-4 to TRBJ1-1; possible D gene TRBD1, 5 bases. Looked up from germline, CDR1 is SGHNT and CDR2 is YYREEE (reference sequence). The V end lost 0 bases, the J end lost 4 bases, and 13 bases lay between the germline ends. The CDR3 loop spans 15 amino acids. CDR3 in DNA: TGTGCCAGCAGCTTGGAACAGGCTGGAAGCACTGAAGCTTTCTTT. This sequence encodes CASSLEQAGSTEAFF.

The chain employs TRBV9 and TRBJ2-3; 7 bases align to TRBD2. V lost 3 bases, J lost 1 base, and 11 bases stayed unmatched. Looked up from germline, CDR1 is SGDLS and CDR2 is YYNGEE. The CDR3 is 17 amino acids. This chain's CDR3 is CASSGRAGSIGTDTQYF. For the CDR3, the DNA is TGTGCCAGCAGCGGGCGAGCGGGGTCCATCGGCACAGATACGCAGTATTTT. Filled out from reference TRBV9 and TRBJ2-3, the complete variable domain reads DSGVTQTPKHLITATGQRVTLRCSPRSGDLSVYWYQQSLDQGLQFLIQYYNGEERAKGNILERFSAQQFPDLHSELNLSSLELGDSALYFCASSGRAGSIGTDTQYFGPGTRLTVL.

DNA for the CDR3: TGTGCCAGTCGGATCCCAGGGGTAAGCAATCAGCCCCAGCATTTT. As protein: CASRIPGVSNQPQHF. The chain links TRBV19 to TRBJ1-5; tentative D call: TRBD1 (6 bases). V lost 8 bases and J 1 base, leaving 15 bases between the germline ends. This CDR3 is built from 15 residues. Germline V gene sequence: CDR1 LNHDA, CDR2 SQIVND (reference sequence).

This chain links TRBV6-5 with TRBJ1-1; the D gene is possibly TRBD1 (6 bases). V dropped 5 bases and J dropped 7 bases, with 17 bases sitting between them. Per the germline V gene, CDR1 is MNHEY and CDR2 is SVGAGI. The CDR3 runs to 14 residues. DNA for the CDR3: TGTGCCAGCAGTAGATACAGGGAAGCGGATGAAGCTTTCTTT. Its protein product is CASSRYREADEAFF.

The CDR3 DNA follows: TGTGCCAGCAGCTTACGAAGGGTAGCGGTTGTCACCGGGGAGCTGTTTTTT. Translated, it gives CASSLRRVAVVTGELFF. The chain carries TRBV7-8 and TRBJ2-2; tentative D call: TRBD2 (6 bases). The CDR3 extends over 17 amino acids. The germline V gene encodes CDR1 SGHVS and CDR2 FQNEAQ. Deletions cut 2 bases from V and 4 bases from J, with 17 bases between.

This chain links TRBV18 with TRBJ2-7, with D tentatively TRBD1 (6 bases). The CDR3 consists of 15 residues. The germline V gene encodes CDR1 KGHSH and CDR2 LQKENI. With 0 bases removed from V and 1 base from J, the gap between germline ends came to 10 bases. CDR3 residues: CASSPPGTPSYEQYF. The CDR3 nucleotides are TGTGCCAGCTCACCACCAGGGACACCTTCCTACGAGCAGTACTTC.

V usage is TRBV5-1 and J usage is TRBJ2-3; no definite D call. This CDR3 spans 19 amino acids. Trimming took off 4 bases at V and 3 bases at J, with 27 bases between the two ends. Germline CDR1 SGHRS, CDR2 YFSETQ. This chain's CDR3 is CASSLGSAGGPSSTDTQYF. In DNA, the CDR3 is TGCGCCAGCAGCCTGGGGTCTGCCGGTGGGCCCTCTTCGACAGATACGCAGTATTTT. Variable domain in full (rest from reference TRBV5-1 and TRBJ2-3): KAGVTQTPRYLIKTRGQQVTLSCSPISGHRSVSWYQQTPGQGLQFLFEYFSETQRNKGNFPGRFSGRQFSNSRSEMNVSTLELGDSALYLCASSLGSAGGPSSTDTQYFGPGTRLTVL.

V is TRBV16 and J is TRBJ2-3; D uncertain. Germline loops: CDR1 KGHSY, CDR2 FQNENV. The CDR3 covers 16 residues. The V end was cut by 3 bases, the J end by 2 bases, with 15 bases between. The CDR3, as DNA: TGTGCCAGCAGCCAGTCCCTGGCCCCCGACACAGATACGCAGTATTTT. It encodes CASSQSLAPDTDTQYF.

The CDR3 nucleotides are TGTGCCAGCAGCCAAGCTGGGGGGAGAGAGTACCAAGAGACCCAGTACTTC. Translated, it gives CASSQAGGREYQETQYF. This rearrangement joins TRBV3-1 (or the pseudogene TRBV3-2) to TRBJ2-5, with D perhaps TRBD2 (6 bases). Trimming left V 1 base short and J 0 bases short, with 15 bases between. Germline lookup yields CDR1 LGHDT and CDR2 YNNKEL (reference sequence). This CDR3 spans 17 amino acids.

The chain carries TRBV30 and TRBJ2-7; D possibly corresponds to TRBD2 (7 bases). Germline lookup yields CDR1 GTSNPN and CDR2 SVGIG (reference sequence). V lost 0 bases and J lost 7, with 13 bases in between. The CDR3 length is 13 residues. Here the CDR3 reads CAWSVDGRGEQYF. The CDR3 DNA reads as TGTGCCTGGAGTGTTGATGGGAGGGGGGAGCAGTACTTC. Complete variable domain (other parts from reference TRBV30 and TRBJ2-7): SQTIHQWPATLVQPVGSPLSLECTVEGTSNPNLYWYRQAAGRGLQLLFYSVGIGQISSEVPQNLSASRPQDRQFILSSKKLLLSDSGFYLCAWSVDGRGEQYFGPGTRLTVT.

V usage is TRBV6-6 and J usage is TRBJ1-2, with a possible D match to TRBD1 (5 bases). V shed 5 bases and J shed 2 bases, with 15 bases lying between them. This CDR3 has 15 residues. Germline V lookup: CDR1 MNHNY, CDR2 SVGAGI (reference sequence). CDR3 bases: TGTGCCAGCAGTCGATCAGGGCGGGTGAACTATGGCTACACCTTC. It translates to CASSRSGRVNYGYTF.

The chain recombines TRBV14 with TRBJ1-2; possible D gene TRBD1, 5 bases. The CDR3 length is 19 residues. The germline V gene encodes CDR1 SGHDN and CDR2 FVKESK. The V and J ends lost 0 bases and 5 bases respectively, with 25 bases between them. The CDR3 loop reads CASSQDQYLGRAPIYGYTF. CDR3 bases: TGTGCCAGCAGCCAAGATCAGTATTTGGGCAGGGCACCAATTTATGGCTACACCTTC.

The rearrangement uses TRBV7-2 and TRBJ2-3, with 10 positions matching TRBD2. The V gene's germline CDR1 is SGHTA and CDR2 FQGNSA. V shed 8 bases and J 3 bases; nucleotides not matched to a gene: 11. CDR3 length equals 16 residues. The CDR3 DNA sequence: TGTGCCAGCGGACTACTAGCGGGGTTCGAAACAGATACGCAGTATTTT. Protein: CASGLLAGFETDTQYF.

This clone was counted once. This chain joins TRBV10-3 and TRBJ2-7; 10 bases match TRBD1. CDR3 length equals 15 residues. Germline V lookup: CDR1 ENHRY, CDR2 SYGVKD. V was pared by 3 bases and J by 5 bases, with 7 bases of the junction left unmatched. CDR3 sequence: CAISELSGTGDEQYF. The CDR3 DNA follows: TGTGCCATCAGTGAACTGTCCGGGACAGGGGACGAGCAGTACTTC.

The chain uses TRBV18 and TRBJ1-1; D not certain. Per germline, CDR1 KGHSH and CDR2 LQKENI. Trimming took off 0 bases at V and 5 bases at J, with 7 bases between the two ends. The CDR3 sequence is 13 residues long. CDR3 region: CASSPPIQTEAFF. CDR3 DNA sequence: TGTGCCAGCTCACCACCTATCCAGACTGAAGCTTTCTTT. Full variable domain (rest looked up from reference TRBV18 and TRBJ1-1): NAGVMQNPRHLVRRRGQEARLRCSPMKGHSHVYWYRQLPEEGLKFMVYLQKENIIDESGMPKERFSAEFPKEGPSILRIQQVVRGDSAAYFCASSPPIQTEAFFGQGTRLTVV.